Listed below are T cell receptor beta chains from one sample, sequenced in a study of CD8 T cells in ankylosing spondylitis. TCRdb redid the calling of the 5' RACE reads with MiXCR, one entry per CDR3 protein. Of roughly 220,000 distinct CDR3 sequences listed, around 20% were seen once; the top ten hold about 42%. Sequencing input: blood, either unsorted or a sorted T cell fraction (not recorded which). The receptors shown here come from a male donor with ankylosing spondylitis. Each CDR3 is given with its conserved first and last residue. Each record gives: J gene, clone size, V gene, D gene, CDR3 protein, CDR3 DNA. The D gene is left open where the match is weak. Clone size is shown for a subset of rows, as once, few, many or a class of expanded clone.

j_gene: TRBJ2-4
abundance: few
v_gene: TRBV10-2
d_gene: -
CDR3aa: CATQSLQLGSLPKNIQYF
CDR3nt: TGCGCCACTCAATCCCTCCAACTGGGATCTCTCCCCAAAAACATTCAGTACTTC

j_gene: TRBJ1-5
abundance: -
v_gene: TRBV2
d_gene: TRBD1
CDR3aa: CASRATGANSNQPQHF
CDR3nt: TGTGCCAGCAGAGCCACAGGGGCTAATAGCAATCAGCCCCAGCATTTT

j_gene: TRBJ2-3
abundance: -
v_gene: TRBV25-1
d_gene: -
CDR3aa: CASSEFDERGHTDTQYF
CDR3nt: TGTGCCAGCAGTGAATTTGACGAGCGAGGACACACAGATACGCAGTATTTT

j_gene: TRBJ1-1
abundance: -
v_gene: TRBV7-6
d_gene: -
CDR3aa: CASSLEGGWNTEAFF
CDR3nt: TGTGCCAGCAGCTTAGAAGGCGGGTGGAACACTGAAGCTTTCTTT

j_gene: TRBJ1-6
abundance: few
v_gene: TRBV11-3
d_gene: -
CDR3aa: CASSLDVGQAELHF
CDR3nt: TGTGCCAGCAGCTTAGATGTGGGGCAGGCGGAACTCCACTTT

j_gene: TRBJ2-7
abundance: -
v_gene: TRBV2
d_gene: -
CDR3aa: CASSMGHSDYEQYF
CDR3nt: TGTGCCAGCAGTATGGGACATTCCGATTACGAGCAGTACTTC

j_gene: TRBJ2-7
abundance: once
v_gene: TRBV11-2
d_gene: TRBD2
CDR3aa: CASSFSGSGGEQYF
CDR3nt: TGTGCCAGCAGCTTTAGCGGGAGTGGAGGTGAGCAGTACTTC

j_gene: TRBJ2-7
abundance: few
v_gene: TRBV19
d_gene: -
CDR3aa: CASSIAIGSSSYEQYF
CDR3nt: TGTGCCAGTAGTATTGCGATCGGCTCCAGCTCCTACGAGCAGTACTTC

j_gene: TRBJ2-3
abundance: -
v_gene: TRBV4-1
d_gene: -
CDR3aa: CASSTPLEPGYTTDTQYF
CDR3nt: TGCGCCAGCAGCACTCCCCTCGAGCCGGGATATACCACAGATACGCAGTATTTT

j_gene: TRBJ2-7
abundance: -
v_gene: TRBV28
d_gene: -
CDR3aa: CASSYGGSGNSYEQYF
CDR3nt: TGTGCCAGCAGTTATGGAGGTTCGGGGAACTCCTACGAGCAGTACTTC

j_gene: TRBJ2-1
abundance: -
v_gene: TRBV20-1
d_gene: TRBD1
CDR3aa: CSARGRDSLYEQFF
CDR3nt: TGCAGTGCTAGGGGCCGGGACAGCCTGTACGAGCAGTTCTTC

j_gene: TRBJ2-1
abundance: few
v_gene: TRBV6-5
d_gene: -
CDR3aa: CASSYSGSLDYNEQFF
CDR3nt: TGTGCCAGCAGTTACTCCGGCAGTCTCGACTACAATGAGCAGTTCTTC

j_gene: TRBJ2-1
abundance: -
v_gene: TRBV7-9
d_gene: TRBD2
CDR3aa: CASSFLTGGPNNEQFF
CDR3nt: TGTGCCAGCAGCTTTCTAACGGGAGGGCCGAACAATGAGCAGTTCTTC

j_gene: TRBJ1-6
abundance: -
v_gene: TRBV18
d_gene: -
CDR3aa: CASSPPQEGLDSPLHF
CDR3nt: TGTGCCAGCTCACCCCCGCAGGAGGGGCTGGATTCACCCCTCCACTTT